Shown below are 31 T cell receptor beta chains from a single sample sequenced in a study of T cells in Graves' hyperthyroidism and ophthalmopathy. Researchers amplified the TCR beta CDR3 regions from RNA transcripts. HTBI primers were the set used in a first-round RT-PCR of the TCR CDR3. TCRdb reprocessed the multiplex PCR reads with MiXCR, giving one entry per CDR3 protein. The sample includes some 720,000 distinct CDR3 sequences, about 15% of them seen just once. Sequenced input: blood. The receptors stem from a man between 18 and 35 years old with Graves' hyperthyroidism.

The table lists this clonotype with many counts. This chain connects TRBV12-5 to TRBJ2-5; no clear D. Germline-derived CDR1 and CDR2 are LGHNT and FRNRAP. The CDR3 is 11 amino acids. V lost 3 bases to trimming and J lost 4 bases, with 3 bases between them. The CDR3 DNA reads as TGTGCTAGTGGTTTCGGAGAGACCCAGTACTTC. Residues: CASGFGETQYF. Supplemented by reference TRBV12-5 and TRBJ2-5, the full variable domain reads DARVTQTPRHKVTEMGQEVTMRCQPILGHNTVFWYRQTMMQGLELLAYFRNRAPLDDSGMPKDRFSAEMPDATLATLKIQPSEPRDSAVYFCASGFGETQYFGPGTRLLVL.

The J gene is TRBJ1-1, the V gene TRBV4-1, with D perhaps matching TRBD1 (5 bases). The CDR3 runs to 15 residues. Germline V CDR1 and CDR2: MGHRA, YSYEKL. Trimming removed 0 bases at V and 5 bases at J, with 13 bases between. The CDR3 nucleotides read TGCGCCAGCAGCCAAGATTCGGGGCGGGTAACTGAAGCTTTCTTT. It is translated as CASSQDSGRVTEAFF.

The V and J genes are TRBV19 and TRBJ1-1, with TRBD1 identical over 9 bases. After removal of 4 bases from V and 3 bases from J, the junction contained 9 bases not matched to a gene. This CDR3 spans 16 amino acids. Germline CDR1 LNHDA, CDR2 SQIVND (reference sequence). The DNA for the CDR3 is TGTGCCAGTAGTACCGGGACAGGGCGGCAGGACACTGAAGCTTTCTTT. Translation gives CASSTGTGRQDTEAFF.

The V call is TRBV20-1, the J call TRBJ1-2, with 10 bases lining up with TRBD1. With V trimmed by 6 bases and J by 3 bases, 7 bases remained unmatched. Looked up from germline, CDR1 is DFQATT and CDR2 is SNEGSKA (reference sequence). The CDR3 totals 14 residues. The CDR3 sequence is CSALGQGVDYGYTF. DNA of the CDR3: TGCAGTGCCCTTGGACAGGGGGTAGACTATGGCTACACCTTC.

The chain couples TRBV12-3 or TRBV12-4 to TRBJ1-5; TRBD1 matches 8 bases. V was clipped by 6 bases and J by 9 bases; unmatched bases: 7. The CDR3 runs 13 residues. CDR3 sequence: CASRGQVRGPQHF. The DNA of the CDR3 is TGTGCCAGCAGGGGACAGGTGCGGGGGCCCCAGCATTTT.

This clonotype turned up a few times. The rearrangement links TRBV19 to TRBJ2-3, with TRBD2 matching over 14 bases. Germline V gene lookup returns CDR1 LNHDA and CDR2 SQIVND (reference sequence). CDR3 length: 15 residues. V lost 6 bases to trimming and J lost 6 bases; unmatched junction nucleotides: 5. In DNA, the CDR3 is TGTGCCAGTAGCGGACTAGCGGGAGGCGATGATACGCAGTATTTT. It is translated as CASSGLAGGDDTQYF.

V and J are TRBV27 and TRBJ2-5; D not certain. Germline V lookup: CDR1 MNHEY, CDR2 SMNVEV (reference sequence). Trimming left V 5 bases short and J 5 bases short, with 15 bases between. The CDR3 runs 14 residues. The CDR3 reads CASSPTPKGETQYF. The CDR3 DNA is TGTGCCAGCAGTCCTACGCCCAAAGGGGAGACCCAGTACTTC.

This clonotype was recorded at least ten times. The CDR3 here is CASSLTGVSSYNEQFF. The CDR3 DNA reads TGTGCCAGCAGTCTCACAGGGGTAAGCTCCTACAATGAGCAGTTCTTC. The chain is built from TRBV28 and TRBJ2-1; 7 bases agree with TRBD1. Trimming cost V 5 bases and J 0 bases; bases outside gene matches: 7. The germline V gene encodes CDR1 MDHEN and CDR2 SYDVKM. CDR3 length equals 16 residues.

This clonotype appeared many times. The chain has TRBV6-5 and TRBJ2-2; the match to TRBD2 covers 7 bases. There are 19 residues in the CDR3. Germline trimming cut 2 bases from V and 5 bases from J; bases unmatched to any gene: 17. The germline V gene has CDR1 MNHEY and CDR2 SVGAGI. In DNA, the CDR3 is TGTGCCAGCAGTTACCTACCGGGGGGAGGGCCTTTGCGGACCGGGGAGCTGTTTTTT. Translation: CASSYLPGGGPLRTGELFF.

On this clonotype: Being one base from a much bigger clone, this may be a read error. J is TRBJ2-5 and V is TRBV3-1; no definite D call. Trimming stripped 4 bases from V and 4 bases from J, with 16 bases between. Germline assignment: CDR1 LGHDT and CDR2 YNNKEL (reference sequence). This CDR3 comprises 15 residues. DNA for the CDR3: TGTGCCAGCAGCCGAGCAGATCGGCACGGAGAGACCCAGTACTTC. Residues: CASSRADRHGETQYF.

This clonotype came up many times. The chain links TRBV28 to TRBJ1-2; D possibly corresponds to TRBD1 (6 bases). From germline, CDR1 is MDHEN and CDR2 SYDVKM. With 4 bases removed from V and 10 bases from J, the gap between germline ends came to 10 bases. The CDR3 covers 11 residues. CDR3 coding DNA: TGTGCCAGCAGTTCGGACAGTATCTACACCTTC. This translates into CASSSDSIYTF.

The chain couples TRBV20-1 to TRBJ2-1; the match to TRBD2 covers 11 bases. V dropped 6 bases and J dropped 8; count of bases not matched to a gene: 9. The CDR3 loop spans 14 amino acids. In germline, CDR1 is DFQATT, CDR2 SNEGSKA (reference sequence). CDR3 DNA: TGCAGTGCCCTAACTAGCGGGAGAAGTTATGAGCAGTTCTTC. It specifies CSALTSGRSYEQFF.

This clonotype was detected ten times or more. This sequence joins TRBV28 and TRBJ2-5, with unresolved D. V dropped 7 bases and J dropped 2 bases, with 14 bases sitting between them. CDR3 length equals 14 residues. From germline, CDR1 is MDHEN and CDR2 SYDVKM. Written as DNA, the CDR3 is TGTGCCAGCACCAACGGGCCCCCACAAGAGACCCAGTACTTC. Translating gives CASTNGPPQETQYF.

This clonotype was detected many times. J is TRBJ2-5 and V is TRBV27; D is ambiguous. Trimming took off 5 bases at V and 5 bases at J, with 15 bases between the two ends. The CDR3 spans 14 residues. Per germline, CDR1 MNHEY and CDR2 SMNVEV (reference sequence). CDR3 sequence reads: CASSPTTLGETQYF. The CDR3, as DNA: TGTGCCAGCAGTCCTACTACCCTCGGGGAGACCCAGTACTTC.

The rearrangement joins TRBV28 to TRBJ1-1; D call uncertain. This CDR3 contains 13 residues. The ends were cut back, 2 bases at V and 10 bases at J, with 14 bases in the middle. In germline, CDR1 is MDHEN, CDR2 SYDVKM. Written as DNA, the CDR3 is TGTGCCAGCAGTTTACAAACAGAGCTAGGAGCTTTCTTT. It codes for CASSLQTELGAFF.

This clonotype was seen only a few times. This sequence joins TRBV28 and TRBJ2-1; 7 positions agree with TRBD1. V shed 1 base and J 7 bases; nucleotides not matched to a gene: 16. In germline, CDR1 is MDHEN, CDR2 SYDVKM. The CDR3 runs to 18 residues. The CDR3 nucleotides are TGTGCCAGCAGTTTATCTGGACAGGCCCTCCCTCGCGGAAATGAGCAGTTCTTC. The encoded protein is CASSLSGQALPRGNEQFF.

This clonotype was detected only a few times. This sequence joins TRBV28 and TRBJ2-7; 8 nucleotides agree with TRBD1. The CDR3 sequence is 13 residues long. V shed 5 bases, J shed 3 bases, and the junction held 3 bases outside the gene matches. CDR1 MDHEN and CDR2 SYDVKM come from the germline V gene. In DNA, the CDR3 is TGTGCCAGCAGTGGGACAGGAAACTACGAGCAGTACTTC. Its translation: CASSGTGNYEQYF.

This clonotype was seen more than once but under ten times. The rearrangement uses TRBV28 and TRBJ2-1; 12 positions match TRBD2. This CDR3 contains 14 residues. The V gene's germline CDR1 is MDHEN and CDR2 SYDVKM. The ends lost 5 bases at V and 9 bases at J; junction bases unmatched: 5. The CDR3 region is CASSPSGRASEQFF. DNA for the CDR3: TGTGCCAGCAGTCCTAGCGGGAGGGCGAGTGAGCAGTTCTTC.

This clonotype has a count of ten or more. CDR3 DNA: TGTGCCAGCAGTCGCTGGAAGACTAGCGGGGGTGAGCAGTTCTTC. Amino acids: CASSRWKTSGGEQFF. The V call is TRBV11-3, the J call TRBJ2-1; 12 bases line up with TRBD2. The trim removed 6 bases at V and 9 bases at J, leaving 9 bases unmatched. The CDR3 has 15 residues. The germline V gene encodes CDR1 SGHNT and CDR2 YENEEA. The variable domain in full, with the rest retrieved from reference TRBV11-3 and TRBJ2-1, is EAGVVQSPRYKIIEKKQPVAFWCNPISGHNTLYWYLQNLGQGPELLIRYENEEAVDDSQLPKDRFSAERLKGVDSTLKIQPAELGDSAVYLCASSRWKTSGGEQFFGPGTRLTVL.

Ten or more counts support this clonotype. This chain uses TRBV6-6 with TRBJ2-2; unclear D gene. V gave up 0 bases and J gave up 4 bases, with 6 bases separating them. The CDR3 length is 14 residues. In germline, CDR1 is MNHNY, CDR2 SVGAGI (reference sequence). The CDR3, as DNA: TGTGCCAGCAGTTACTCTGCTGGCACCGGGGAGCTGTTTTTT. As protein: CASSYSAGTGELFF.

This clonotype came up a few times. V and J are TRBV3-1 and TRBJ2-1; D is perhaps TRBD2 (6 bases). Germline V CDR1 and CDR2: LGHDT, YNNKEL (reference sequence). Trimming shortened V by 11 bases and J by 0 bases, and 11 bases separated the two germline ends. This CDR3 has 13 residues. The CDR3 protein is CAVAESSYNEQFF. CDR3 coding DNA: TGTGCCGTAGCGGAAAGCTCCTACAATGAGCAGTTCTTC.

This clonotype came up a few times. The CDR3 DNA is TGTGCCAGCAGCCATCGTCTACTTAGGGGCGGGAGCTCTGGGGCCAACGTCCTGACTTTC. This gives the protein CASSHRLLRGGSSGANVLTF. This chain connects TRBV14 to TRBJ2-6, with 7 positions matching TRBD2. This CDR3 region has 20 residues. V was pared by 3 bases and J by 0 bases, with 14 bases of the junction left unmatched. The germline V gene encodes CDR1 SGHDN and CDR2 FVKESK.

This clonotype came up many times. The chain combines TRBV7-9 with TRBJ1-2; D not resolved. V was shortened by 7 bases and J by 0 bases, with 15 bases between the two germline ends. CDR1 and CDR2 (germline): SEHNR, FQNEAQ (reference sequence). There are 15 residues in the CDR3. CDR3 loop: CASTVPGTSNYGYTF. CDR3 sequence (DNA): TGTGCCAGCACCGTACCGGGAACCTCTAACTATGGCTACACCTTC.

This clonotype was observed many times. This chain uses TRBV20-1 with TRBJ1-4, with D unresolved. Trimming took 5 bases from V and 0 from J, leaving 13 bases between them. The CDR3 is 15 residues long. CDR1 is DFQATT, CDR2 SNEGSKA, per germline (reference sequence). In DNA form, the CDR3 reads TGCAGTGCTCTTAGAGCCGGAACAACTAATGAAAAACTGTTTTTT. Residues: CSALRAGTTNEKLFF.

The genes are TRBV29-1 and TRBJ2-7, with TRBD2 matching 9 bases. Germline values: CDR1 SQVTM, CDR2 ANQGSEA. The CDR3 sequence is 14 residues long. V dropped 7 bases and J dropped 2; count of bases not matched to a gene: 9. The CDR3 bases are TGCAGCGCTTCTAGCGGGGTCGGCACCTACGAGCAGTACTTC. This codes for CSASSGVGTYEQYF.

The rearrangement links TRBV28 to TRBJ1-1; the match to TRBD1 covers 10 bases. This CDR3 region has 16 residues. CDR1 and CDR2 from the germline V gene are MDHEN and SYDVKM. J was trimmed by 1 base and V by 3 bases; bases with no gene match: 5. Here the CDR3 DNA reads TGTGCCAGCAGTTTTGGGACAGGGGTGAGGAACACTGAAGCTTTCTTT. Encoded protein: CASSFGTGVRNTEAFF.

This clonotype was seen once. The chain recombines TRBV30 with TRBJ2-1; possible D gene TRBD2, 6 bases. The CDR3 has 12 residues. CDR1 is GTSNPN, CDR2 SVGIG, per germline (reference sequence). The CDR3 sequence is CGSSGTWDEQFF. CDR3 DNA: TGTGGGAGTAGCGGAACCTGGGATGAGCAGTTCTTC.

V and J are TRBV5-5 and TRBJ2-7, with unresolved D. This CDR3 contains 13 residues. Trimming took off 4 bases at V and 6 bases at J, with 14 bases between the two ends. Germline CDR1 and CDR2: SGHKS and YYEKEE (reference sequence). The CDR3 loop is CASSGELPLEQYF. The CDR3 nucleotides are TGTGCCAGCAGCGGGGAACTCCCCCTCGAGCAGTACTTC.

The rearrangement joins TRBV20-1 to TRBJ2-7, with a tentative D call TRBD2 (6 bases). Germline values: CDR1 DFQATT, CDR2 SNEGSKA (reference sequence). The CDR3 covers 14 residues. Trimming removed 0 bases from V and 5 bases from J, with 14 bases in between. The CDR3 loop is CSARDSGALDEQYF. The CDR3 DNA follows: TGCAGTGCTAGAGATAGCGGAGCCCTGGACGAGCAGTACTTC.

The gene calls are TRBV7-2 and TRBJ1-2; D may be TRBD1 (5 bases). The germline V gene encodes CDR1 SGHTA and CDR2 FQGNSA. Trimming pared 5 bases from V and 4 bases from J, leaving 14 bases between. The CDR3 totals 14 residues. CDR3 protein: CASSPRGRSYGYTF. As DNA, the CDR3 is TGTGCCAGCAGCCCACGGGGACGGAGCTATGGCTACACCTTC.

This clonotype was seen repeatedly, ten times or more. This chain connects TRBV20-1 to TRBJ2-7, with 13 nucleotides matching TRBD2. Germline CDR1 and CDR2: DFQATT and SNEGSKA (reference sequence). V shed 5 bases, J shed 6 bases, and the junction held 7 bases outside the gene matches. This CDR3 has 14 residues. CDR3 nucleotides: TGCAGTGCTGCAAGGACTAGCGGGAGTTGCGAGCAGTACTTC. Encoded protein: CSAARTSGSCEQYF.